This T cell receptor (beta chain) was observed in a study of blood T cell repertoires in COVID-19. The wider study: In each case, the material was cDNA or gDNA derived from T cells, B-cell-depleted T cells, or PBMCs.

In the original processing: The assay estimated nucleated cells by amplifying reference gene primers. Using immunoSEQ multiplex PCR, the repertoire was profiled, and TCRdb retains in-frame clones only, with some absent. Clone size and the V and J calls come from that table; the DNA yielded D and trimming. The table shows approximately 210,000 clones, with approximately 73% occurring only once. The study recruited people aged 18 to 89 years across around 23 US areas. Participant-reported clinical history was the basis for cohort assignment. This receptor was obtained from a woman aged 45-59 years with acute COVID-19. The sample comprised PBMCs or T cells enriched from blood (not recorded which).

CDR3 DNA: TGCGCCAGCAGCCCCCAGGGGGAACGCACTGAAGCTTTCTTT. Translating it yields CASSPQGERTEAFF. The J gene is TRBJ1-1, the V gene TRBV5-1; 7 nucleotides match TRBD1. CDR3 length equals 14 residues. With V trimmed by 4 bases and J by 4 bases, 7 bases remained unmatched. CDR1 SGHRS and CDR2 YFSETQ come from the germline V gene.